A single TCR beta chain is shown here with its context. Its antigen is as yet unknown. This sample is part of a study of T cells in Graves' hyperthyroidism and ophthalmopathy. Overall study findings and caveats: Stable hyperthyroidism was told apart from ophthalmopathy by a model built on 13 V-J features. Blood also showed most of the thyroid clonotypes that were expanded above 0.001.

The CDR3 runs 13 residues. CDR1 and CDR2 (germline): KGHSH, LQKENI. V was shortened by 3 bases and J by 8 bases, with 13 bases between the two germline ends. Uncontrolled infection, other autoimmune disease, pregnancy or lactation excluded patients. Amplification of TCR beta CDR3 regions used RNA as the template. TCR CDR3 underwent first-round RT-PCR with the HTBI primer set. TCRdb re-analysed the multiplex PCR reads in MiXCR, keeping a single row per CDR3 protein. The sample has roughly 700,000 distinct CDR3 sequences, 35% seen once. The clonotype comes from a woman between 40 and 55 years old with Graves' hyperthyroidism. This chain connects TRBV18 to TRBJ1-2; possibly TRBD1 for D (5 bases). Sequencing used blood. The CDR3 reads CASSPEPGSGYTF. DNA of the CDR3: TGTGCCAGCTCACCCGAACCAGGGTCCGGCTACACCTTC.